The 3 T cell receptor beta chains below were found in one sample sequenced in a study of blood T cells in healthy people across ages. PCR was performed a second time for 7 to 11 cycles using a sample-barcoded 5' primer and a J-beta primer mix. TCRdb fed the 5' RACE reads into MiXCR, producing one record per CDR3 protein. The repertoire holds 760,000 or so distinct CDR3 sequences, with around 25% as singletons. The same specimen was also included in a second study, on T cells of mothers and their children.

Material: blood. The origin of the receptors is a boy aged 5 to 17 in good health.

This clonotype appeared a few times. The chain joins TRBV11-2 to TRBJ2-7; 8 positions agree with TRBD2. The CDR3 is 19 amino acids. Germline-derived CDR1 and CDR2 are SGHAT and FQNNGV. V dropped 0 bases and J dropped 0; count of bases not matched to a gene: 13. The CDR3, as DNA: TGTGCCAGCAGCTTAGAGGGGGGATTTGTAGCGGGGCCCTCCTACGAGCAGTACTTC. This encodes CASSLEGGFVAGPSYEQYF.

CDR3 in DNA: TGCAGCGTCCGGACTTCGAGGGATACGCAGTATTTT. Translation: CSVRTSRDTQYF. This sequence joins TRBV29-1 and TRBJ2-3, with a tentative D call TRBD2 (5 bases). This CDR3 region has 12 residues. CDR1 SQVTM and CDR2 ANQGSEA come from the germline V gene. V lost 6 bases to trimming and J lost 6 bases, with 13 bases between them.

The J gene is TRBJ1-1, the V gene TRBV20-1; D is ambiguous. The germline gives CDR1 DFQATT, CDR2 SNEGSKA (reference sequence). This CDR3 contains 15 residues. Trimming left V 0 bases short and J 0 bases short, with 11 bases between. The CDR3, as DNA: TGCAGTGCTAGAGATGCACGCCAGCTGAACACTGAAGCTTTCTTT. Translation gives CSARDARQLNTEAFF.